A selection of T cell receptor beta chains follows, all from one sample in a study of regulatory T cells in long-lasting Graves disease. In TCRdb, the multiplex PCR reads were re-called with MiXCR into one record per CDR3 protein. The sample carries 350,000 to 550,000 distinct CDR3 sequences, more than 13% recorded once. The sample also formed part of further work on T cells in Graves' hyperthyroidism and ophthalmopathy.

The sequenced sample was peripheral blood mononuclear cells (PBMCs), obtained at new diagnosis, from a patient treated with antithyroid drugs. The receptors originated from a woman younger than 45 with Graves disease. The CDR3 runs from the conserved cysteine through the conserved F or W. The D gene is left open where the match is weak. Expanded clones get a size class; other rows say once, few or many, or leave the size out.

NA | TRBJ2-2 | TRBV7-8 | NA | CASSLMVGDTGELFF | TGTGCCAGCAGCTTAATGGTTGGGGACACCGGGGAGCTGTTTTTT
few | TRBJ1-6 | TRBV20-1 | TRBD1 | CSAGQGGAPLHF | TGCAGTGCGGGACAGGGGGGAGCACCCCTCCACTTT
many | TRBJ2-4 | TRBV18 | NA | CASSPEISAGAKNIQYF | TGTGCCAGCTCACCTGAAATATCGGCGGGGGCCAAAAACATTCAGTACTTC
many | TRBJ2-7 | TRBV6-1 | NA | CASRRREGGYEQYF | TGTGCCAGCAGGAGGAGAGAAGGGGGCTACGAGCAGTACTTC
many | TRBJ1-5 | TRBV19 | TRBD1 | CASSPTDRGSNQPQHF | TGTGCCAGTAGTCCTACCGACAGGGGGAGCAATCAGCCCCAGCATTTT
many | TRBJ2-3 | TRBV5-1 | TRBD2 | CASSKGLAATDTQYF | TGCGCCAGCAGCAAGGGACTAGCGGCCACAGATACGCAGTATTTT
many | TRBJ2-1 | TRBV30 | NA | CASDNEQFF | TGTGCCAGCGACAATGAGCAGTTCTTC
many | TRBJ1-3 | TRBV12-3/TRBV12-4 | NA | CASSFPGNTIYF | TGCGCCAGCAGCTTCCCTGGAAACACCATATATTTT
many | TRBJ1-2 | TRBV28 | NA | CASSPPPIRYGYTF | TGTGCCAGCAGTCCTCCCCCCATACGGTATGGCTACACCTTC
many | TRBJ2-1 | TRBV28 | TRBD2 | CASRPGLASYNEQFF | TGTGCCAGCAGGCCGGGACTAGCGTCTTACAATGAGCAGTTCTTC
few | TRBJ2-7 | TRBV6-1 | TRBD2 | CASTGGVIHEQYF | TGTGCCAGCACGGGGGGGGTGATACACGAGCAGTACTTC
many | TRBJ2-7 | TRBV6-2/TRBV6-3 | NA | CASTVFRDYEQYF | TGTGCCAGCACGGTTTTCAGAGACTACGAGCAGTACTTC
few | TRBJ2-5 | TRBV29-1 | NA | CSVGSPPPETQYF | TGCAGCGTTGGGAGCCCCCCGCCAGAGACCCAGTACTTC
NA | TRBJ1-5 | TRBV20-1 | NA | CSAQTGPNDQPQHF | TGCAGTGCTCAGACAGGCCCCAATGATCAGCCCCAGCATTTT
NA | TRBJ2-7 | TRBV7-9 | TRBD2 | CASSSALTSGSHEQYF | TGTGCCAGCAGCTCAGCGTTGACTAGCGGGAGCCACGAGCAGTACTTC
NA | TRBJ1-5 | TRBV4-1 | NA | CASSQLIGRNSNQPQHF | TGCGCCAGCAGCCAACTCATAGGCCGTAATAGCAATCAGCCCCAGCATTTT
many | TRBJ1-2 | TRBV4-1 | NA | CASSSNPQSYGYTF | TGCGCCAGCAGCTCTAATCCACAGTCGTATGGCTACACCTTC
NA | TRBJ2-3 | TRBV15 | NA | CATSRPPSDTQYF | TGTGCCACCAGCAGACCTCCCTCAGATACGCAGTATTTT
many | TRBJ2-2 | TRBV14 | NA | CASSPVRAGELFF | TGTGCCAGCAGTCCTGTCCGCGCCGGGGAGCTGTTTTTT
many | TRBJ2-1 | TRBV5-1 | NA | CASSLETGFHNEQFF | TGCGCCAGCAGCTTGGAGACGGGTTTCCACAATGAGCAGTTCTTC
many | TRBJ2-7 | TRBV30 | NA | CARSSYAGNEQYF | TGTGCCCGAAGTTCTTACGCGGGCAACGAGCAGTACTTC
many | TRBJ2-1 | TRBV11-2 | TRBD2 | CASSRASGYHNEQFF | TGTGCCAGCAGCAGAGCTAGCGGGTATCACAATGAGCAGTTCTTC
NA | TRBJ1-1 | TRBV12-3/TRBV12-4 | NA | CASSEKQGFNTEAFF | TGTGCCAGCAGTGAAAAACAGGGATTTAACACTGAAGCTTTCTTT
many | TRBJ1-6 | TRBV5-1 | NA | CASSPEGDLRASPLHF | TGCGCCAGCAGCCCGGAAGGGGACCTCCGAGCTTCACCCCTCCACTTT
many | TRBJ1-2 | TRBV5-1 | TRBD1 | CASSSDRVGYTF | TGTGCCAGCAGCTCTGACAGGGTTGGCTACACCTTC
many | TRBJ2-7 | TRBV6-2/TRBV6-3 | TRBD2 | CASSYAGDASYEQYF | TGTGCCAGCAGTTACGCGGGAGACGCCTCCTACGAGCAGTACTTC